What follows are 10 T cell receptor beta chains derived from one specimen sequenced in a study of cytomegalovirus exposure and HLA in healthy donors. The PCR made use of 60 Vbeta and 13 Jbeta primers. Here immunoSEQ multiplex PCR was the method, and the copy in TCRdb shows in-frame clones only, minus some. Counted here are 150,000 to 200,000 clones, 82% occurring once; the ten biggest clones make up around 0.97%. The sample comprised PBMCs. The receptor source for this set is a girl aged 2-10 years in good health and CMV-seropositive.

The gene calls are TRBV5-8 and TRBJ2-2; 9 positions agree with TRBD1. The CDR3 covers 17 residues. Trimming took 4 bases from V and 1 from J; bases not matched to a gene: 8. Germline assignment: CDR1 SGHTS and CDR2 YDEGEE. The CDR3, as DNA: TGTGCCAGCAGCGTTTCCGGGACAGGGTGGAACACCGGGGAGCTGTTTTTT. Protein sequence: CASSVSGTGWNTGELFF.

The chain has TRBV11-1 and TRBJ2-7; TRBD1 might be the D (5 bases). This CDR3 comprises 14 residues. Trimming cost V 2 bases and J 1 base, with 9 bases left between them. Germline V lookup: CDR1 SGHAT, CDR2 FQDESV (reference sequence). The CDR3 loop reads CASSLYQGSYEQYF. The CDR3 nucleotides read TGTGCCAGCAGCTTATATCAGGGATCCTACGAGCAGTACTTC.

This clone was picked up a small number of times. V usage is TRBV27 and J usage is TRBJ2-1; D possibly corresponds to TRBD2 (7 bases). The CDR3 spans 16 residues. V was pared by 3 bases and J by 8 bases, with 20 bases between. Per the germline V gene, CDR1 is MNHEY and CDR2 is SMNVEV (reference sequence). The CDR3: CASSLRAGAFLYEQFF. CDR3 coding DNA: TGTGCCAGCAGTTTGCGGGCGGGGGCCTTCTTGTATGAGCAGTTCTTC.

The CDR3 DNA is TGTGCCAGCAAGACAGGGGGTCGCGAGCAGTACTTC. Its translation is CASKTGGREQYF. The chain carries TRBV6-5 and TRBJ2-7; 9 bases are a match to TRBD1. The length of the CDR3 is 12 residues. Germline CDR1 MNHEY, CDR2 SVGAGI. V dropped 7 bases and J dropped 6; count of bases not matched to a gene: 4.

J is TRBJ2-7 and V is TRBV7-3, with 12 bases that match TRBD2. The CDR3 length is 15 residues. The germline V gene encodes CDR1 SGHTA and CDR2 FQGTGA. V trimming: 3 bases; J trimming: 3 bases; junction bases outside the gene matches: 3. The CDR3 DNA reads as TGTGCCAGCAGCTTCCCGACTAGCGGGAGCTACGAGCAGTACTTC. Encoded protein: CASSFPTSGSYEQYF.

The V call is TRBV2, the J call TRBJ2-6; the D gene is possibly TRBD2 (7 bases). Looked up from germline, CDR1 is SNHLY and CDR2 is FYNNEI. V lost 6 bases to trimming and J lost 2 bases, with 32 bases between them. CDR3 length: 22 residues. DNA of the CDR3: TGTGCCAGCAGGGGGGGGATGGCCACCGGGCCCCAGGGGAGCCCTGGGGCCAACGTCCTGACTTTC. The encoded protein is CASRGGMATGPQGSPGANVLTF.

The rearrangement links TRBV5-1 to TRBJ2-1; TRBD2 might be the D (6 bases). This CDR3 contains 16 residues. From germline, CDR1 is SGHRS and CDR2 YFSETQ. Deletions cut 1 base from V and 4 bases from J, with 15 bases between. Written as DNA, the CDR3 is TGCGCCAGCAGCTTGACAAGGAGCGGGTTATACAATGAGCAGTTCTTC. Translated, it gives CASSLTRSGLYNEQFF. The variable domain in full, completed from reference TRBV5-1 and TRBJ2-1, reads KAGVTQTPRYLIKTRGQQVTLSCSPISGHRSVSWYQQTPGQGLQFLFEYFSETQRNKGNFPGRFSGRQFSNSRSEMNVSTLELGDSALYLCASSLTRSGLYNEQFFGPGTRLTVL.

The chain uses TRBV7-3 and TRBJ2-3, with TRBD1 as a possible D gene (5 bases). Trimming shortened V by 5 bases and J by 4 bases, and 16 bases separated the two germline ends. The CDR3 is made up of 15 amino acids. Germline CDR1 SGHTA, CDR2 FQGTGA. The CDR3 sequence is CASSEGSLGPDTQYF. The CDR3 DNA reads TGTGCCAGCAGCGAAGGTAGCTTGGGGCCAGATACGCAGTATTTT.

The chain links TRBV6-1 to TRBJ2-3; D is unclear. Germline lookup yields CDR1 MNHNS and CDR2 SASEGT. The ends were cut back, 8 bases at V and 3 bases at J, with 3 bases in the middle. The CDR3 sequence is 10 residues long. The CDR3 DNA follows: TGTGCCAGCTCGACAGATACGCAGTATTTT. This translates into CASSTDTQYF.

V is TRBV6-4 and J is TRBJ1-6, with a possible D match to TRBD1 (5 bases). The V end was cut by 9 bases, the J end by 9 bases, with 18 bases between. The V gene's germline CDR1 is MRHNA and CDR2 SNTAGT. This CDR3 contains 14 residues. The DNA of the CDR3 is TGTGCCAGATTCGGCACAGGTACCGGTTCACCCCTCCACTTT. Protein: CARFGTGTGSPLHF.